These 22 T cell receptor beta chains came from one sample sequenced in a study of cytomegalovirus exposure and HLA in healthy donors. Use of 60 Vbeta and 13 Jbeta primers characterized the PCR. The table came from immunoSEQ multiplex PCR; TCRdb's copy has only in-frame clones and leaves some out. The table includes 150,000 to 200,000 clones, around 77% detected once. Sequenced material: PBMCs. The receptor set was obtained from a woman between 25 and 40 years old in good health and CMV-seropositive.

This clone was seen a few times. V gene TRBV7-9 combines with J gene TRBJ1-1; TRBD1 might be the D (5 bases). The V gene's germline CDR1 is SEHNR and CDR2 FQNEAQ (reference sequence). V lost 0 bases and J 7 bases, leaving 15 bases between the germline ends. This CDR3 has 15 amino acids. The DNA of the CDR3 is TGTGCCAGCAGCTTAGCGTTGGGGGGAGCAAATGAAGCTTTCTTT. Residues: CASSLALGGANEAFF.

The chain employs TRBV18 and TRBJ1-6; no reliable D call. Germline V gene sequence: CDR1 KGHSH, CDR2 LQKENI. V lost 5 bases and J lost 6, with 8 bases in between. This CDR3 region has 13 residues. As DNA, the CDR3 is TGTGCCAGCTCAGGGGAGGGTAATTCACCCCTCCACTTT. This codes for CASSGEGNSPLHF.

V gene TRBV11-2 combines with J gene TRBJ1-5, with 7 bases lining up with TRBD1. This CDR3 is 17 amino acids long. Looked up from germline, CDR1 is SGHAT and CDR2 is FQNNGV. V trimming: 1 base; J trimming: 7 bases; junction bases outside the gene matches: 13. DNA for the CDR3: TGTGCCAGCAGCTTAGGCCCCTTAACAGGGGCCGGACAGCCCCAGCATTTT. It translates to CASSLGPLTGAGQPQHF.

The chain carries TRBV4-1 and TRBJ1-1; possible D gene TRBD1, 5 bases. Germline CDR1 is MGHRA and CDR2 is YSYEKL. V lost 3 bases and J lost 4, with 15 bases in between. The CDR3 is 15 amino acids. As DNA, the CDR3 is TGCGCCAGCAGCCAGGGCCCGGGGGTCGGCACTGAAGCTTTCTTT. The encoded protein is CASSQGPGVGTEAFF.

V and J are TRBV6-1 and TRBJ2-7, with 7 bases that match TRBD2. CDR3 length equals 15 residues. CDR1 is MNHNS, CDR2 SASEGT, per germline. J gave up 2 bases and V 3 bases, and 7 bases lay outside the gene matches. CDR3 coding DNA: TGTGCCAGCAGTGATTCGGCGGGGGTCCCCTACGAGCAGTACTTC. Its protein is CASSDSAGVPYEQYF.

This clone was picked up a small number of times. V usage is TRBV2 and J usage is TRBJ2-3; D might be TRBD1 (5 bases). This CDR3 contains 14 residues. Germline CDR1 is SNHLY and CDR2 is FYNNEI. V was clipped by 4 bases and J by 1 base, with 9 bases between them. CDR3 sequence (DNA): TGTGCCAGCAGTGTGGACAAGCGCACAGATACGCAGTATTTT. This gives the protein CASSVDKRTDTQYF.

The count of this clone is one. The V call is TRBV7-9, the J call TRBJ1-1, with D hard to call. This CDR3 is 15 amino acids long. Per the germline V gene, CDR1 is SEHNR and CDR2 is FQNEAQ (reference sequence). V dropped 2 bases and J dropped 1 base, with 11 bases sitting between them. DNA for the CDR3: TGTGCCAGCAGCTTAATTGCAGGAGGGAACACTGAAGCTTTCTTT. Its translation is CASSLIAGGNTEAFF.

V usage is TRBV6-1 and J usage is TRBJ1-1; D is ambiguous. The V end lost 10 bases, the J end lost 3 bases, and 18 bases lay between the germline ends. Germline loops: CDR1 MNHNS, CDR2 SASEGT. CDR3 length equals 14 residues. This CDR3 reads CAITLGGIDTEAFF. Here the CDR3 DNA reads TGTGCCATCACATTGGGAGGGATTGACACTGAAGCTTTCTTT.

The chain combines TRBV27 with TRBJ1-1; 10 bases map to TRBD1. Germline lookup yields CDR1 MNHEY and CDR2 SMNVEV (reference sequence). V was pared by 2 bases and J by 4 bases, with 4 bases of the junction left unmatched. This CDR3 spans 15 amino acids. CDR3 nucleotide sequence: TGTGCCAGCAGTTTAGTGAGACAGGGGGCCACTGAAGCTTTCTTT. As protein: CASSLVRQGATEAFF.

Of note for this clone: Germline and junction disagree at one end, which may indicate a read error. The chain carries TRBV5-1 and TRBJ1-6, with 8 bases fitting TRBD1. This CDR3 has 15 residues. Germline assignment: CDR1 SGHRS and CDR2 YFSETQ. The chain's CDR3 is CASSLAGQANTPLHF. The DNA for the CDR3 is TGCGCCAGCAGCTTGGCGGGACAGGCTAATACACCCCTCCACTTT.

The chain couples TRBV30 to TRBJ2-7; D is perhaps TRBD2 (5 bases). Germline V CDR1 and CDR2: GTSNPN, SVGIG (reference sequence). The CDR3 spans 14 residues. V lost 0 bases, J lost 2 bases, and 11 bases lay in between. Here the CDR3 reads CAWSVLDGTYEQYF. As DNA, the CDR3 is TGTGCCTGGAGTGTACTAGACGGGACCTACGAGCAGTACTTC.

This clone was detected a few times. The chain joins TRBV11-2 to TRBJ1-6, with a weak D call TRBD1 (6 bases). The length of the CDR3 is 15 residues. Trimming stripped 3 bases from V and 10 bases from J, with 16 bases between. Germline V lookup: CDR1 SGHAT, CDR2 FQNNGV. The CDR3 reads CASSFSGGQGSPLHF. CDR3 nucleotide sequence: TGTGCCAGCAGCTTTTCGGGTGGTCAGGGGTCACCCCTCCACTTT.

The CDR3 bases are TGTGCCAGCAGCTTAGTGCCCAGGGGGCTGCTTAGTAACTATGGCTACACCTTC. As protein: CASSLVPRGLLSNYGYTF. The V call is TRBV7-2, the J call TRBJ1-2, with 8 bases aligning to TRBD1. This CDR3 spans 18 amino acids. With V trimmed by 1 base and J by 1 base, 11 bases remained unmatched. CDR1 and CDR2 from the germline V gene are SGHTA and FQGNSA.

The table lists this clone with a few counts. V usage is TRBV7-7 and J usage is TRBJ2-2, with 13 bases identical to TRBD2. CDR3 size: 17 residues. V shed 4 bases, J shed 6 bases, and the junction held 8 bases outside the gene matches. Germline V gene lookup returns CDR1 SSHAT and CDR2 FNYEAQ (reference sequence). The CDR3 sequence: CASSSATSGGSPGELFF. CDR3 DNA sequence: TGTGCCAGCAGCTCGGCGACTAGCGGGGGGTCCCCCGGGGAGCTGTTTTTT.

Only a few counts were recorded for this clone. The chain uses TRBV7-7 and TRBJ2-7; no clear D. The CDR3 consists of 13 residues. The V and J ends lost 4 bases and 2 bases respectively, with 9 bases between them. Per germline, CDR1 SSHAT and CDR2 FNYEAQ (reference sequence). CDR3 sequence: CASSSPPAYEQYF. CDR3 DNA sequence: TGTGCCAGCAGCTCCCCGCCAGCCTACGAGCAGTACTTC.

This chain links TRBV7-9 with TRBJ1-1, with 7 bases identical to TRBD1. Germline V gene lookup returns CDR1 SEHNR and CDR2 FQNEAQ (reference sequence). V lost 5 bases and J lost 0; bases outside the gene matches: 12. The CDR3 has 17 amino acids. The CDR3 spells CASSPGDRGVMNTEAFF. CDR3 in DNA: TGTGCCAGCAGCCCCGGGGACAGAGGGGTCATGAACACTGAAGCTTTCTTT.

The gene calls are TRBV7-8 and TRBJ2-7, with no clear D. The CDR3 has 14 residues. V was cut by 0 bases and J by 3 bases, with 9 bases left in between. Germline V lookup: CDR1 SGHVS, CDR2 FQNEAQ. CDR3 amino acids: CASSLARLSYEQYF. DNA of the CDR3: TGTGCCAGCAGCTTAGCGCGGTTAAGCTACGAGCAGTACTTC.

This clone was counted a few times. CDR3 coding DNA: TGTGCCAGCTCACCAGACAGGGAACGCTACGAGCAGTACTTC. This gives the protein CASSPDRERYEQYF. The chain links TRBV18 to TRBJ2-7; 7 bases match TRBD1. Trimming at V came to 2 bases and at J to 3 bases, leaving 4 bases not matched to a gene. Germline CDR1 reads KGHSH; CDR2 reads LQKENI. The CDR3 sequence is 14 residues long.

J is TRBJ2-3 and V is TRBV5-6, with D perhaps matching TRBD2 (6 bases). CDR3 length equals 15 residues. Germline loops: CDR1 SGHDT, CDR2 YYEEEE. Trimming left V 4 bases short and J 2 bases short, with 14 bases between. The CDR3 is CASSKPGLYTDTQYF. CDR3 sequence (DNA): TGTGCCAGCAGCAAACCGGGACTCTACACAGATACGCAGTATTTT.

V and J are TRBV18 and TRBJ2-6; unclear D gene. CDR3 length: 13 amino acids. Germline CDR1 and CDR2: KGHSH and LQKENI. The ends were cut back, 3 bases at V and 4 bases at J, with 4 bases in the middle. As DNA, the CDR3 is TGTGCCAGCTCACCGTCAGGGGCCAACGTCCTGACTTTC. This encodes CASSPSGANVLTF.

This chain joins TRBV30 and TRBJ2-1, with D unclear. V dropped 0 bases and J dropped 7 bases, with 13 bases sitting between them. The CDR3 spans 14 residues. In germline, CDR1 is GTSNPN, CDR2 SVGIG (reference sequence). The CDR3 spells CAWSVKTLGNEQFF. The CDR3, as DNA: TGTGCCTGGAGTGTAAAGACTTTAGGTAATGAGCAGTTCTTC.

The chain joins TRBV5-4 to TRBJ2-1; possible D gene TRBD2, 5 bases. The CDR3 runs to 15 residues. CDR1 SGHNT and CDR2 YYREEE come from the germline V gene (reference sequence). V was pared by 0 bases and J by 4 bases, with 11 bases between. The CDR3 DNA reads as TGTGCCAGCAGCTTGGGTCTAGCTCTTTACAATGAGCAGTTCTTC. Amino acid sequence: CASSLGLALYNEQFF. The complete variable domain, with remaining parts taken from reference TRBV5-4 and TRBJ2-1, reads ETGVTQSPTHLIKTRGQQVTLRCSSQSGHNTVSWYQQALGQGPQFIFQYYREEENGRGNFPPRFSGLQFPNYSSELNVNALELDDSALYLCASSLGLALYNEQFFGPGTRLTVL.